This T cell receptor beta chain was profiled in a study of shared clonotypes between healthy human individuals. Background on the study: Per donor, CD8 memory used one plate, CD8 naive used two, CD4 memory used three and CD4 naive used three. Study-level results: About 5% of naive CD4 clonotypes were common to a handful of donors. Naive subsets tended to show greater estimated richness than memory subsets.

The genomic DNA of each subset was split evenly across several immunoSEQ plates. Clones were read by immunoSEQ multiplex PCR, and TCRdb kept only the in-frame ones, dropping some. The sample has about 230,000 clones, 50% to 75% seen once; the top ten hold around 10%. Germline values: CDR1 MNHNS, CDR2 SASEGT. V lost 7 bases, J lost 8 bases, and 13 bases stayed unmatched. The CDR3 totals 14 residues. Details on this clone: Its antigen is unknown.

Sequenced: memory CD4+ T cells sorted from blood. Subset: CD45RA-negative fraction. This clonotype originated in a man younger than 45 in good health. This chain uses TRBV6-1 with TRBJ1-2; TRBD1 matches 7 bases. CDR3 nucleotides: TGTGCCAGCATCCCCGCGGGCAGGGGGGAAGGCTACACCTTC. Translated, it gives CASIPAGRGEGYTF.